The 32 T cell receptor beta chains presented below share a single source sample, sequenced in a study of control samples from healthy donors and cancer patients. The data were produced by immunoSEQ multiplex PCR, yet TCRdb's version contains in-frame clones alone and is incomplete. Of roughly 94,000 clones in the sample, approximately 88% were seen once. Material: PBMCs. Receptors originate from a man in his 70s with lung cancer.

V usage is TRBV5-5 and J usage is TRBJ1-6; D is possibly TRBD1 (5 bases). CDR3 length equals 16 residues. V lost 0 bases, J lost 3 bases, and 10 bases lay in between. CDR1 is SGHKS, CDR2 YYEKEE, per germline (reference sequence). The CDR3 DNA reads as TGTGCCAGCAGCTTGGGCCCCGACAGCTATAATTCACCCCTCCACTTT. It is translated as CASSLGPDSYNSPLHF. The variable domain in full, with the rest retrieved from reference TRBV5-5 and TRBJ1-6, is DAGVTQSPTHLIKTRGQQVTLRCSPISGHKSVSWYQQVLGQGPQFIFQYYEKEERGRGNFPDRFSARQFPNYSSELNVNALLLGDSALYLCASSLGPDSYNSPLHFGNGTRLTVT.

The V gene is TRBV7-8, the J gene TRBJ1-6, with D uncertain. The germline V gene has CDR1 SGHVS and CDR2 FQNEAQ. The CDR3 is 14 amino acids. Between the trimmed V and J ends, which lost 5 bases and 5 bases, there was a span of 10 bases. The CDR3 nucleotides read TGTGCCAGCAGCGCTCGACGGGATAATTCACCCCTCCACTTT. This translates into CASSARRDNSPLHF.

This chain connects TRBV3-1 (or the pseudogene TRBV3-2) to TRBJ2-5, with 11 bases aligning to TRBD2. The ends lost 4 bases at V and 2 bases at J; junction bases unmatched: 6. The V gene's germline CDR1 is LGHDT and CDR2 YNNKEL (reference sequence). The length of the CDR3 is 16 residues. CDR3 nucleotide sequence: TGTGCCAGCAGCCGCCTAGGGACTAGCGGACAAGAGACCCAGTACTTC. Translated, it gives CASSRLGTSGQETQYF.

The chain employs TRBV29-1 and TRBJ2-2; D is ambiguous. The ends were cut back, 2 bases at V and 4 bases at J, with 8 bases in the middle. This CDR3 is built from 13 residues. Germline assignment: CDR1 SQVTM and CDR2 ANQGSEA. The DNA for the CDR3 is TGCAGCGTTGAACGTGGCATCACCGGGGAGCTGTTTTTT. As protein: CSVERGITGELFF.

This clone was detected only a few times. The chain joins TRBV5-4 to TRBJ1-2; D call uncertain. The germline V gene encodes CDR1 SGHNT and CDR2 YYREEE (reference sequence). V lost 4 bases to trimming and J lost 5 bases, with 18 bases between them. The length of the CDR3 is 15 residues. CDR3 residues: CASSREPLIGYGYTF. The CDR3 nucleotides are TGTGCCAGCAGCAGGGAGCCACTTATCGGGTATGGCTACACCTTC.

The J gene is TRBJ2-2, the V gene TRBV4-1, with D tentatively TRBD2 (6 bases). The CDR3 sequence is 18 residues long. Germline-derived CDR1 and CDR2 are MGHRA and YSYEKL. V was cut by 0 bases and J by 2 bases, with 16 bases left in between. CDR3 nucleotide sequence: TGCGCCAGCAGCCAAGATGTGGATGGCGGGGTCAACACCGGGGAGCTGTTTTTT. This encodes CASSQDVDGGVNTGELFF.

CDR3 residues: CASSRIYEQYF. CDR3 sequence (DNA): TGTGCCAGCAGCCGCATTTACGAGCAGTACTTC. The J gene is TRBJ2-7, the V gene TRBV6-5; D remains unclear. The CDR3 is 11 amino acids. The V gene's germline CDR1 is MNHEY and CDR2 SVGAGI. V lost 6 bases and J 4 bases, leaving 7 bases between the germline ends.

This clone was picked up one time. The CDR3 nucleotides read TGTGCCAGCAGAATTGCCGGGACTAGCGGGGCCGGGGAGCTGTTTTTT. Its translation is CASRIAGTSGAGELFF. V and J are TRBV7-3 and TRBJ2-2, with TRBD2 matching 13 bases. This CDR3 is 16 amino acids long. From germline, CDR1 is SGHTA and CDR2 FQGTGA. Trimming took 6 bases from V and 6 from J; bases not matched to a gene: 7.

The chain links TRBV2 to TRBJ2-5, with 9 bases fitting TRBD1. V lost 5 bases and J lost 4; bases outside the gene matches: 5. Germline CDR1 SNHLY, CDR2 FYNNEI. The CDR3 is made up of 14 amino acids. CDR3 sequence reads: CASSRGQGRETQYF. The CDR3, as DNA: TGTGCCAGCAGTAGAGGACAGGGGAGAGAGACCCAGTACTTC.

The rearrangement joins TRBV19 to TRBJ2-5; tentative D call: TRBD1 (6 bases). Germline V gene sequence: CDR1 LNHDA, CDR2 SQIVND (reference sequence). The CDR3 contains 14 residues. V lost 2 bases, J lost 5 bases, and 12 bases lay in between. The CDR3: CASSISRGLETQYF. In DNA, the CDR3 is TGTGCCAGTAGTATAAGCAGGGGCCTTGAGACCCAGTACTTC.

The chain couples TRBV11-2 to TRBJ2-2, with 12 nucleotides matching TRBD2. With 2 bases clipped from V and 1 base from J, the junction kept 2 bases outside the gene matches. This CDR3 comprises 17 residues. Germline V gives CDR1 SGHAT, CDR2 FQNNGV. This CDR3 reads CASSLRLAGVNTGELFF. CDR3 DNA: TGTGCCAGCAGCTTACGACTAGCGGGGGTGAACACCGGGGAGCTGTTTTTT.

This chain connects TRBV5-1 to TRBJ2-6, with no clear D. CDR1 and CDR2 (germline): SGHRS, YFSETQ. V shed 0 bases and J shed 2 bases, with 9 bases lying between them. The CDR3 is 16 amino acids. CDR3 coding DNA: TGCGCCAGCAGCTTGGCTGGTGGGGCTGGGGCCAACGTCCTGACTTTC. This codes for CASSLAGGAGANVLTF.

The CDR3 spells CASSFSGTDTQYF. The CDR3 nucleotides are TGTGCCAGCAGTTTTTCAGGGACAGATACGCAGTATTTT. The chain uses TRBV12-3 or TRBV12-4 and TRBJ2-3, with D maybe TRBD1 (5 bases). The CDR3 covers 13 residues. Trimming cost V 3 bases and J 3 bases, with 7 bases left between them.

This clone was detected a few times. This sequence joins TRBV7-3 and TRBJ2-3; 8 positions agree with TRBD1. This CDR3 has 11 residues. The V gene's germline CDR1 is SGHTA and CDR2 FQGTGA. The J segment lost 10 bases and the V segment lost 5 bases, leaving 2 bases of the junction unmatched. The CDR3 loop reads CASSQGAAQYF. The DNA for the CDR3 is TGTGCCAGCAGCCAGGGGGCAGCGCAGTATTTT.

DNA of the CDR3: TGCGCCAGCAGCCAAGTTAATATGGTCGCTGAAGCTTTCTTT. Translated: CASSQVNMVAEAFF. The chain carries TRBV4-3 and TRBJ1-1; D gene uncertain. Germline V gene lookup returns CDR1 LGHNA and CDR2 YSLEER. The V gene lost 1 base and the J gene lost 6 bases, with 12 bases spanning the gap. CDR3 length: 14 amino acids.

V usage is TRBV9 and J usage is TRBJ2-4, with 7 bases identical to TRBD1. Trimming cost V 4 bases and J 1 base; bases outside gene matches: 8. The germline V gene encodes CDR1 SGDLS and CDR2 YYNGEE. This CDR3 is built from 16 residues. The CDR3: CASSLGQAWAKNIQYF. DNA for the CDR3: TGTGCCAGCAGCTTAGGACAGGCATGGGCCAAAAACATTCAGTACTTC.

The J gene is TRBJ1-4, the V gene TRBV4-1; 8 bases are shared with TRBD1. CDR1 and CDR2 (germline): MGHRA, YSYEKL. CDR3 length equals 16 residues. V lost 0 bases and J lost 8; bases outside the gene matches: 8. The CDR3 DNA sequence: TGCGCCAGCAGCCAAGATAGTGGGACAGGAAGCGAAAAACTGTTTTTT. Its translation: CASSQDSGTGSEKLFF.

The chain couples TRBV18 to TRBJ2-3; D gene uncertain. Trimming removed 4 bases from V and 2 bases from J, with 7 bases in between. Germline loops: CDR1 KGHSH, CDR2 LQKENI. The CDR3 is 13 amino acids. CDR3 sequence: CASSQGITDTQYF. CDR3 coding DNA: TGTGCCAGCTCACAAGGAATCACAGATACGCAGTATTTT. The variable domain in full, completed from reference TRBV18 and TRBJ2-3, reads NAGVMQNPRHLVRRRGQEARLRCSPMKGHSHVYWYRQLPEEGLKFMVYLQKENIIDESGMPKERFSAEFPKEGPSILRIQQVVRGDSAAYFCASSQGITDTQYFGPGTRLTVL.

The chain recombines TRBV3-1 (or the pseudogene TRBV3-2) with TRBJ2-5; TRBD1 matches 8 bases. Germline CDR1 reads LGHDT; CDR2 reads YNNKEL (reference sequence). The CDR3 covers 15 residues. The ends lost 4 bases at V and 9 bases at J; junction bases unmatched: 13. DNA of the CDR3: TGTGCCAGCAGCCCCCGGACAGGGATTTGGGGGGCCCAGTACTTC. It yields the protein CASSPRTGIWGAQYF.

This clone appeared a single time. The genes are TRBV25-1 and TRBJ2-3; D unclear. V lost 4 bases to trimming and J lost 4 bases, with 9 bases between them. Germline V gene sequence: CDR1 MGHDK, CDR2 SYGVNS. This CDR3 is 13 amino acids long. The CDR3 reads CASSVTQPDTQYF. The CDR3 bases are TGTGCCAGCAGTGTTACTCAGCCAGATACGCAGTATTTT.

The chain carries TRBV11-2 and TRBJ1-2; D remains unclear. Germline-derived CDR1 and CDR2 are SGHAT and FQNNGV. V was clipped by 6 bases and J by 0 bases, with 8 bases between them. The CDR3 is 13 amino acids. CDR3: CASRSRANYGYTF. CDR3 nucleotide sequence: TGTGCCAGCAGGAGCAGAGCTAACTATGGCTACACCTTC. Filled out from reference TRBV11-2 and TRBJ1-2, the complete variable domain reads EAGVAQSPRYKIIEKRQSVAFWCNPISGHATLYWYQQILGQGPKLLIQFQNNGVVDDSQLPKDRFSAERLKGVDSTLKIQPAKLEDSAVYLCASRSRANYGYTFGSGTRLTVV.

The chain recombines TRBV24-1 with TRBJ2-1, with 9 bases matching TRBD1. After removal of 3 bases from V and 15 bases from J, the junction contained 5 bases not matched to a gene. The CDR3 consists of 12 residues. Per germline, CDR1 KGHDR and CDR2 SFDVKD. The CDR3 is CATSDLGQGTFF. In DNA form, the CDR3 reads TGTGCCACCAGTGATCTGGGACAGGGAACGTTCTTC.

The chain links TRBV5-1 to TRBJ1-3; possibly TRBD1 for D (5 bases). Trimming shortened V by 3 bases and J by 0 bases, and 10 bases separated the two germline ends. The germline gives CDR1 SGHRS, CDR2 YFSETQ. This CDR3 comprises 15 residues. CDR3 in DNA: TGCGCCAGCAGCTGGGAGGGGCCCTCTGGAAACACCATATATTTT. Residues: CASSWEGPSGNTIYF.

The gene calls are TRBV27 and TRBJ1-5; D gene uncertain. This CDR3 contains 12 residues. The germline gives CDR1 MNHEY, CDR2 SMNVEV (reference sequence). Trimming removed 6 bases from V and 7 bases from J, with 10 bases in between. The CDR3 DNA reads as TGTGCCAGCAGGCCCCCGGGGCAGCCCCAGCATTTT. Translated: CASRPPGQPQHF.

V is TRBV2 and J is TRBJ1-1; possibly TRBD1 for D (6 bases). Germline CDR1 reads SNHLY; CDR2 reads FYNNEI. V lost 11 bases and J lost 5, with 18 bases in between. The CDR3 is made up of 13 amino acids. The CDR3 is CAGAGERGTEAFF. The CDR3 nucleotides are TGTGCCGGCGCGGGGGAAAGGGGGACTGAAGCTTTCTTT.

The rearrangement uses TRBV19 and TRBJ2-7; TRBD1 aligns across 11 bases. Germline values: CDR1 LNHDA, CDR2 SQIVND (reference sequence). V lost 4 bases to trimming and J lost 3 bases; unmatched junction nucleotides: 8. CDR3 size: 16 residues. The CDR3 nucleotides are TGTGCCAGTAGTACCCCCCGGACAGGGGGCTACTACGAGCAGTACTTC. Translated: CASSTPRTGGYYEQYF. Combining the CDR3 with reference TRBV19 and TRBJ2-7 gives the whole variable domain DGGITQSPKYLFRKEGQNVTLSCEQNLNHDAMYWYRQDPGQGLRLIYYSQIVNDFQKGDIAEGYSVSREKKESFPLTVTSAQKNPTAFYLCASSTPRTGGYYEQYFGPGTRLTVT.

This chain uses TRBV30 with TRBJ2-7; 10 bases are a match to TRBD1. The germline gives CDR1 GTSNPN, CDR2 SVGIG (reference sequence). The CDR3 has 12 residues. Trimming at V came to 6 bases and at J to 4 bases, leaving 3 bases not matched to a gene. This CDR3 reads CACDRGPYEQYF. DNA for the CDR3: TGTGCCTGCGACAGGGGGCCATACGAGCAGTACTTC.

This clone was detected only a few times. The chain couples TRBV5-3 to TRBJ1-6; 9 bases agree with TRBD1. TRBV5-3 is an ORF; its function is uncertain. The CDR3 has 14 amino acids. J lost 10 bases, V lost 7 bases, and 9 bases had no gene match. CDR3 nucleotide sequence: TGTGCCAGAGGCGAGACAGGGGGTGACTCACCCCTCCACTTT. It translates to CARGETGGDSPLHF.

The chain has TRBV4-1 and TRBJ2-7, with 8 nucleotides matching TRBD1. The V gene end was trimmed by 3 bases and the J gene end by 3 bases; junction bases not matched to a gene: 10. The germline CDR1 and CDR2 sequences are MGHRA and YSYEKL. The CDR3 sequence is 16 residues long. The CDR3 coding sequence is TGCGCCAGCAGCCAGCCCACCGGGACAGGCTTCTACGAGCAGTACTTC. The encoded protein is CASSQPTGTGFYEQYF.

The rearrangement joins TRBV7-3 to TRBJ2-1; TRBD1 or TRBD2 may be the D gene (5 bases each). CDR3 length: 16 residues. The germline V and J ends were trimmed by 1 base and 0 bases, with 10 bases remaining between them. The germline V gene encodes CDR1 SGHTA and CDR2 FQGTGA. The CDR3 here is CASSLMAGSSYNEQFF. The CDR3 DNA sequence: TGTGCCAGCAGCTTAATGGCAGGGAGCTCCTACAATGAGCAGTTCTTC.

This clone was counted a single time. The chain has TRBV27 and TRBJ2-5; 15 bases line up with TRBD2. CDR3 length equals 15 residues. With V trimmed by 5 bases and J by 4 bases, 2 bases remained unmatched. The germline V gene has CDR1 MNHEY and CDR2 SMNVEV (reference sequence). The CDR3 region has the DNA TGTGCCAGCAGTAGGACTAGCGGGGGGGCAGAGACCCAGTACTTC. Translation gives CASSRTSGGAETQYF.

By its share, this clone is medium-sized. The chain combines TRBV6-6 with TRBJ1-5, with D uncertain. Trimming cost V 5 bases and J 7 bases, with 15 bases left between them. The CDR3 is 14 amino acids. Germline CDR1 reads MNHNY; CDR2 reads SVGAGI (reference sequence). CDR3 in amino acids: CASSPEGVVQPQHF. For the CDR3, the DNA is TGTGCCAGCAGTCCTGAGGGAGTAGTCCAGCCCCAGCATTTT.